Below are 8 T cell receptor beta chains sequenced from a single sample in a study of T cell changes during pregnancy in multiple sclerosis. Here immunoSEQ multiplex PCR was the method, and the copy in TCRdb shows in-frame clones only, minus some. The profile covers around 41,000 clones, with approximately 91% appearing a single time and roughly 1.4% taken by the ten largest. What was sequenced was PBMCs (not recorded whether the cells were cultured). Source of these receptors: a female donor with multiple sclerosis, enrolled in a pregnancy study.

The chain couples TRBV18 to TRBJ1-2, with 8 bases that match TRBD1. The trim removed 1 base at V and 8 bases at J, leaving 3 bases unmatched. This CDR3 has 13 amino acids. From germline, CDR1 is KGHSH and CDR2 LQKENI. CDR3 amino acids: CASSPRTGKGYTF. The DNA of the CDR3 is TGTGCCAGCTCACCACGGACAGGGAAGGGCTACACCTTC.

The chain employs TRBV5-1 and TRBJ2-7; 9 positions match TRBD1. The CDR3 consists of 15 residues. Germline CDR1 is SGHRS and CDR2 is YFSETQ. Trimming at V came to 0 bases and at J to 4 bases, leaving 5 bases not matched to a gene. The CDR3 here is CASSLATGGMYEQYF. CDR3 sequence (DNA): TGCGCCAGCAGCTTGGCGACAGGGGGTATGTACGAGCAGTACTTC.

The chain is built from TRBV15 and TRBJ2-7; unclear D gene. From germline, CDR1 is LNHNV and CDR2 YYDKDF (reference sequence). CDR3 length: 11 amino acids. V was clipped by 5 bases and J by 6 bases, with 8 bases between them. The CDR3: CATSQIGEQYF. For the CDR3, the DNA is TGTGCCACCAGCCAGATAGGCGAGCAGTACTTC.

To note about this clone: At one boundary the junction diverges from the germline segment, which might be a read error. The chain's CDR3 is CASTLGGEATGELFF. CDR3 bases: TGTGCCAGCACCTTAGGGGGAGAGGCCACCGGGGAGCTGTTTTTT. The chain joins TRBV7-3 to TRBJ2-2; tentatively, D is TRBD1 (6 bases). CDR1 SGHTA and CDR2 FQGTGA come from the germline V gene. The CDR3 is 15 amino acids.

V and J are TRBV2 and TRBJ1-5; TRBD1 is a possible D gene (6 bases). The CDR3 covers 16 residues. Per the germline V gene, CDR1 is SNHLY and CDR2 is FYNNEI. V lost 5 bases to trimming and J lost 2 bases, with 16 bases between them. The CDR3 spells CASSNSPGQRNQPQHF. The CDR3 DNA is TGTGCCAGCAGTAACTCCCCGGGACAACGCAATCAGCCCCAGCATTTT.

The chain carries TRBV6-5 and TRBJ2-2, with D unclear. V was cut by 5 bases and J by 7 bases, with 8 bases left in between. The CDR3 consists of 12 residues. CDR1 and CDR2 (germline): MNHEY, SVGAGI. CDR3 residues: CASSGEVGELFF. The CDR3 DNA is TGTGCCAGCAGTGGAGAGGTCGGGGAGCTGTTTTTT.

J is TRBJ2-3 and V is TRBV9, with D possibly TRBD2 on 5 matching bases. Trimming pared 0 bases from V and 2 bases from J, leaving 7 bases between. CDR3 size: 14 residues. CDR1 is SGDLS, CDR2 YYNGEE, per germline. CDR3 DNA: TGTGCCAGCAGCGTAGTCGGGAACACAGATACGCAGTATTTT. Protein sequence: CASSVVGNTDTQYF. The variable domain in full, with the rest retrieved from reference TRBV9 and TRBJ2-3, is DSGVTQTPKHLITATGQRVTLRCSPRSGDLSVYWYQQSLDQGLQFLIQYYNGEERAKGNILERFSAQQFPDLHSELNLSSLELGDSALYFCASSVVGNTDTQYFGPGTRLTVL.

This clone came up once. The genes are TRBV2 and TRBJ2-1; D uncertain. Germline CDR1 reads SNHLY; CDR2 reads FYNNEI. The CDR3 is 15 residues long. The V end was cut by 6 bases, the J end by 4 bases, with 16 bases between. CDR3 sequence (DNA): TGTGCCAGCAGACAAACAGAGCTGGGGTACAATGAGCAGTTCTTC. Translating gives CASRQTELGYNEQFF.